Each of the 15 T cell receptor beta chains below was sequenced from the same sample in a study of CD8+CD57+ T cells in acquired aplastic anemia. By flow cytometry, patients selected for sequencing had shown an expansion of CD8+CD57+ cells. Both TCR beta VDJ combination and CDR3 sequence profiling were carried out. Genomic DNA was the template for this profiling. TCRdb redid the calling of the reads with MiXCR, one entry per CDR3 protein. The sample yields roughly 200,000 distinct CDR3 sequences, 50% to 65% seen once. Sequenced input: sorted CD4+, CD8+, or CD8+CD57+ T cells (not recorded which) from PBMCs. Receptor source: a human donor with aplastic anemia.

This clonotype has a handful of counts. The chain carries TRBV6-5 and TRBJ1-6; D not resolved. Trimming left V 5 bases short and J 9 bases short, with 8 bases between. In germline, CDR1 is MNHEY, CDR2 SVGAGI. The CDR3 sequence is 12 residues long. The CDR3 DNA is TGTGCCAGCAGTCCCGGGAGTTCACCCCTCCACTTT. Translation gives CASSPGSSPLHF.

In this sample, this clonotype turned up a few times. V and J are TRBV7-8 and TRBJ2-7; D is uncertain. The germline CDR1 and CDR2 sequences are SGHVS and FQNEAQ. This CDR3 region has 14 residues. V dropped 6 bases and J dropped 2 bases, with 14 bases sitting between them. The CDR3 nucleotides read TGTGCCAGCAGTCGACGGCCCTTCGCCTACGAGCAGTACTTC. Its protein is CASSRRPFAYEQYF.

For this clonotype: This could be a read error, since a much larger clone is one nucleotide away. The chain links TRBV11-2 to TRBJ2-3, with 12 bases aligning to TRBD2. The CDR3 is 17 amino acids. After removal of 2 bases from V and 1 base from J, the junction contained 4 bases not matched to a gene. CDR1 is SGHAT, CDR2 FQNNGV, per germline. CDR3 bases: TGTGCCAGCAGCTTACTAGCGGGGGGGCGGGGCACAGATACGCAGTATTTT. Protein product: CASSLLAGGRGTDTQYF.

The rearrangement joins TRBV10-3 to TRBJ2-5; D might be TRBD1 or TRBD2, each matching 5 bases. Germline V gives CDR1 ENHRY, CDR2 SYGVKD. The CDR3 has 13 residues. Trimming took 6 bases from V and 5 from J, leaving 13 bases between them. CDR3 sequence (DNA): TGTGCCATCAGGGGGCAGGGAGACGAGACCCAGTACTTC. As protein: CAIRGQGDETQYF.

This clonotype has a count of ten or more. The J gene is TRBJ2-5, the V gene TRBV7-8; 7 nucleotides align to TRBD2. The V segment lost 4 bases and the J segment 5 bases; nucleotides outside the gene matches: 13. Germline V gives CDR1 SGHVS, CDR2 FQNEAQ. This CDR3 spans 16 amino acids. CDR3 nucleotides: TGTGCCAGCAGCTCTCGACTGGGAGGGCAATCGGAGACCCAGTACTTC. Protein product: CASSSRLGGQSETQYF.

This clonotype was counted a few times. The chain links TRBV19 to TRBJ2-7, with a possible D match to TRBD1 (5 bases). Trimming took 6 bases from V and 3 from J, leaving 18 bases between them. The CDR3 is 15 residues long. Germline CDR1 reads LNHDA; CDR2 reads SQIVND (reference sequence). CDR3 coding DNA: TGTGCCAGTAGCCACCCGGCAGGGTCAGTCTACGAGCAGTACTTC. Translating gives CASSHPAGSVYEQYF. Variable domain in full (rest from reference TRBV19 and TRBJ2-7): DGGITQSPKYLFRKEGQNVTLSCEQNLNHDAMYWYRQDPGQGLRLIYYSQIVNDFQKGDIAEGYSVSREKKESFPLTVTSAQKNPTAFYLCASSHPAGSVYEQYFGPGTRLTVT.

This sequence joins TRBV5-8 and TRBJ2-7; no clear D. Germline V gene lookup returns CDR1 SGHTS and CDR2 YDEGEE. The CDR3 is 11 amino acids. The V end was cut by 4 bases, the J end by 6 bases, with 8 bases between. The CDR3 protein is CASSLYCEQYF. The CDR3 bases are TGTGCCAGCAGCCTCTATTGCGAGCAGTACTTC.

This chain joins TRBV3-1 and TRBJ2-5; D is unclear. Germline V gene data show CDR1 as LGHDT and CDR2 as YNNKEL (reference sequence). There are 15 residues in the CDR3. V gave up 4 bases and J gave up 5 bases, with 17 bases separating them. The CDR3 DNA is TGTGCCAGCAGCCCTCTCCCCTCGGTGATGGAGACCCAGTACTTC. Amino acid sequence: CASSPLPSVMETQYF.

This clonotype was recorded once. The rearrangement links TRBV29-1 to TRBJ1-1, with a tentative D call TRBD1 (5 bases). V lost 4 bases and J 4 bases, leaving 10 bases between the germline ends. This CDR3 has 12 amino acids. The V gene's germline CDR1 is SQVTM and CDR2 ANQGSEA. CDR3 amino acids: CSVVKGSTEAFF. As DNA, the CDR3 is TGCAGCGTTGTTAAGGGGAGCACTGAAGCTTTCTTT.

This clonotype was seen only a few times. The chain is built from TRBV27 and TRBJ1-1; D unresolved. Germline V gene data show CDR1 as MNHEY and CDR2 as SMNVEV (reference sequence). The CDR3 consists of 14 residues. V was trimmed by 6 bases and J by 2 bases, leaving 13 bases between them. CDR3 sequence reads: CASRPLEVNTEAFF. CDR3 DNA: TGTGCCAGCAGGCCTCTCGAGGTCAACACTGAAGCTTTCTTT.

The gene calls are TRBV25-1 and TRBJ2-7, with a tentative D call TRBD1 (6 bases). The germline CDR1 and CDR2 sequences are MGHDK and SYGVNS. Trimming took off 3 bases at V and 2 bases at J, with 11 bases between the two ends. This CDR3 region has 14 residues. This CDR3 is CASSDRQAPYEQYF. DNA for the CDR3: TGTGCCAGCAGTGACAGACAGGCCCCCTACGAGCAGTACTTC.

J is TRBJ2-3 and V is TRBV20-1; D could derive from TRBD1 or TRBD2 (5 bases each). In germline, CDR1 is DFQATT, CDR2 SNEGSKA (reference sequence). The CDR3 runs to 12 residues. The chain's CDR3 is CSARGTIFAQYF. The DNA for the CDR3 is TGCAGCGCCCGGGGCACAATATTCGCGCAGTATTTT.

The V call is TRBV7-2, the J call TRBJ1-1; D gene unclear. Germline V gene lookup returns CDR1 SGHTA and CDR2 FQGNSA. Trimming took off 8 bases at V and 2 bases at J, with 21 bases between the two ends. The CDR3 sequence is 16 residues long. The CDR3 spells CASLPHSAQTNTEAFF. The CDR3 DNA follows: TGTGCCAGCCTACCCCATTCGGCGCAGACTAACACTGAAGCTTTCTTT.

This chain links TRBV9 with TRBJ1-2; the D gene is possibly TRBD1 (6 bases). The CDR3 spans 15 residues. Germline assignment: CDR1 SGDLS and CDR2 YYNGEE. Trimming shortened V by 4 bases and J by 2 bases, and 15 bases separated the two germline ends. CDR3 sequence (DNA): TGTGCCAGCAGCAAAGAGGACAGAACAAACTATGGCTACACCTTC. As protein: CASSKEDRTNYGYTF.

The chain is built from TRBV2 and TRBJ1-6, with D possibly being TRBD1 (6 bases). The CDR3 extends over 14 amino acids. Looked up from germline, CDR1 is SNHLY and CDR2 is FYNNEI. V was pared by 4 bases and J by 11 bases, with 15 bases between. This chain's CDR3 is CASSVPQGVAPLHF. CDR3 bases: TGTGCCAGCAGTGTTCCACAGGGTGTTGCACCCCTCCACTTT. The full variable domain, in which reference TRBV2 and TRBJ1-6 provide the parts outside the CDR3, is EPEVTQTPSHQVTQMGQEVILRCVPISNHLYFYWYRQILGQKVEFLVSFYNNEISEKSEIFDDQFSVERPDGSNFTLKIRSTKLEDSAMYFCASSVPQGVAPLHFGNGTRLTVT.